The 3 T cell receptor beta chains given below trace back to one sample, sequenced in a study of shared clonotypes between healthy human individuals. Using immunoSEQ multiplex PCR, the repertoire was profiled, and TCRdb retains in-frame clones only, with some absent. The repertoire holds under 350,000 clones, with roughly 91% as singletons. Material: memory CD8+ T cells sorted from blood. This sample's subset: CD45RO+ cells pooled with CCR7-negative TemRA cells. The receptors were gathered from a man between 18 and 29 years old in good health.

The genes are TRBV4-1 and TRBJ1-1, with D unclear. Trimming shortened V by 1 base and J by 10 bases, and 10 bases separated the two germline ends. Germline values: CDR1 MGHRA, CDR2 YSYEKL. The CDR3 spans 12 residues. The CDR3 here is CASSQAGVRAFF. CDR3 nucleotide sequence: TGCGCCAGCAGCCAAGCCGGGGTACGAGCTTTCTTT.

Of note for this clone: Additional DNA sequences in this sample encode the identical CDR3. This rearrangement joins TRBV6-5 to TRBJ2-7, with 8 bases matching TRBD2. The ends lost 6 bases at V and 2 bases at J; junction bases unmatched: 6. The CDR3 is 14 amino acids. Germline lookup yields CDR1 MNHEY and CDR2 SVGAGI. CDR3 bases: TGTGCCAGCAGCTATAGCGGGGAAGCCTACGAGCAGTACTTC. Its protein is CASSYSGEAYEQYF.

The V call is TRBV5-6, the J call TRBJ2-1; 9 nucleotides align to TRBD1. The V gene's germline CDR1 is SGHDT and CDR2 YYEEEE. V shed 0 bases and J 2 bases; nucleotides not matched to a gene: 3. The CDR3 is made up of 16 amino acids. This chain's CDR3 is CASSLETGGPYNEQFF. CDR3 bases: TGTGCCAGCAGCTTGGAGACAGGGGGTCCCTACAATGAGCAGTTCTTC.